Listed here are 17 T cell receptor beta chains from one sample, sequenced in a study of cytomegalovirus exposure and HLA in healthy donors (dated by TCRdb to between 2016 and 2019). The method behind the library was the immunoSEQ multiplex PCR assay. For the multiplex PCR, a mixture combining 60 forward primers for TCR Vbeta segments and 13 reverse primers for TCR Jbeta segments was used. The immuneACCESS repertoire file appears here via TCRdb, limited to in-frame rearrangements. These files lack a portion of the clones; in checked studies, under half of the deficit traces to unresolved V genes, and the cause of the others is not known. This sample's table carries 110,000 to 150,000 clones. The top ten clonotypes cover about 2.2% of the sample. Material: PBMCs. These receptors were obtained from a woman under 30 in good health and CMV-seronegative.

The chain joins TRBV27 to TRBJ2-7; 8 positions match TRBD2. The CDR3 sequence is 15 residues long. V was pared by 3 bases and J by 4 bases, with 8 bases of the junction left unmatched. Per germline, CDR1 MNHEY and CDR2 SMNVEV (reference sequence). CDR3 in amino acids: CASSFGPSGLYEQYF. Written as DNA, the CDR3 is TGTGCCAGCAGTTTCGGGCCTAGCGGGTTGTACGAGCAGTACTTC.

The chain is built from TRBV11-2 and TRBJ1-2; 8 bases are a match to TRBD1. The CDR3 is 18 amino acids. In germline, CDR1 is SGHAT, CDR2 FQNNGV. Trimming at V came to 5 bases and at J to 5 bases, leaving 19 bases not matched to a gene. CDR3 amino acids: CASSAQGALIFRSYGYTF. Here the CDR3 DNA reads TGTGCCAGCAGCGCTCAGGGGGCGCTTATATTCAGGTCATATGGCTACACCTTC. The whole variable domain, filled in from reference TRBV11-2 and TRBJ1-2, reads EAGVAQSPRYKIIEKRQSVAFWCNPISGHATLYWYQQILGQGPKLLIQFQNNGVVDDSQLPKDRFSAERLKGVDSTLKIQPAKLEDSAVYLCASSAQGALIFRSYGYTFGSGTRLTVV.

This chain connects TRBV4-1 to TRBJ2-3, with 7 nucleotides matching TRBD2. Germline-derived CDR1 and CDR2 are MGHRA and YSYEKL. V gave up 0 bases and J gave up 3 bases; unmatched junction bases: 12. The CDR3 extends over 18 amino acids. CDR3 coding DNA: TGCGCCAGCAGCCAAGATGGGCTAGCGGTCGCGGGTACAGATACGCAGTATTTT. Its translation: CASSQDGLAVAGTDTQYF.

The J gene is TRBJ1-2, the V gene TRBV6-1, with 8 bases fitting TRBD1. CDR1 and CDR2 from the germline V gene are MNHNS and SASEGT. The CDR3 has 14 amino acids. Trimming cost V 3 bases and J 8 bases; bases outside gene matches: 8. CDR3: CASSEGQARSGYTF. The DNA of the CDR3 is TGTGCCAGCAGTGAGGGACAGGCACGTTCGGGCTACACCTTC.

V and J are TRBV6-6 and TRBJ2-3; 11 bases agree with TRBD2. Germline loops: CDR1 MNHNY, CDR2 SVGAGI (reference sequence). The CDR3 has 14 residues. With V trimmed by 8 bases and J by 0 bases, 1 base remained unmatched. CDR3 sequence reads: CASGLAGSTDTQYF. The CDR3 region has the DNA TGTGCCAGCGGACTAGCGGGCAGCACAGATACGCAGTATTTT.

This chain links TRBV5-4 with TRBJ1-2; tentative D call: TRBD1 (6 bases). The CDR3 covers 14 residues. Germline V gives CDR1 SGHNT, CDR2 YYREEE (reference sequence). Between the trimmed V and J ends, which lost 0 bases and 2 bases, there was a span of 8 bases. The CDR3 coding sequence is TGTGCCAGCAGCTTGGTAGGGGGAAACTATGGCTACACCTTC. The encoded protein is CASSLVGGNYGYTF.

The V call is TRBV7-3, the J call TRBJ2-3; 9 positions agree with TRBD2. Germline CDR1 is SGHTA and CDR2 is FQGTGA. The CDR3 loop spans 15 amino acids. Unmatched junction bases numbered 4, after V lost 2 bases and J lost 4 bases. CDR3 residues: CASSLQAGGSDTQYF. The CDR3 DNA reads TGTGCCAGCAGCTTACAAGCGGGAGGCTCAGATACGCAGTATTTT.

The chain is built from TRBV15 and TRBJ1-2; TRBD1 agrees at 7 bases. Germline CDR1 LNHNV, CDR2 YYDKDF (reference sequence). The CDR3 has 18 amino acids. Losses at the gene ends were 1 base for V and 6 bases for J; bases not matched to a gene: 17. CDR3 residues: CATSRARDRYRGFNGYTF. The CDR3 coding sequence is TGTGCCACCAGCAGAGCACGCGATCGCTACAGGGGATTTAATGGCTACACCTTC.

The J gene is TRBJ2-1, the V gene TRBV7-9; tentative D call: TRBD2 (5 bases). V was pared by 1 base and J by 8 bases, with 9 bases between. CDR1 SEHNR and CDR2 FQNEAQ come from the germline V gene (reference sequence). There are 13 residues in the CDR3. CDR3 coding DNA: TGTGCCAGCAGCTTAGATGGAGCGGATGAGCAGTTCTTC. This gives the protein CASSLDGADEQFF. The complete variable domain, with remaining parts taken from reference TRBV7-9 and TRBJ2-1, reads DTGVSQNPRHKITKRGQNVTFRCDPISEHNRLYWYRQTLGQGPEFLTYFQNEAQLEKSRLLSDRFSAERPKGSFSTLEIQRTEQGDSAMYLCASSLDGADEQFFGPGTRLTVL.

The chain employs TRBV11-3 and TRBJ1-2, with D maybe TRBD1 (6 bases). The CDR3 runs 14 residues. The V gene lost 5 bases and the J gene lost 5 bases, with 15 bases spanning the gap. The germline V gene encodes CDR1 SGHNT and CDR2 YENEEA. The CDR3 sequence is CASSQGYRRYGYTF. DNA for the CDR3: TGTGCCAGCAGCCAGGGGTACAGGAGGTATGGCTACACCTTC. Together with reference TRBV11-3 and TRBJ1-2, the CDR3 gives the full variable domain: EAGVVQSPRYKIIEKKQPVAFWCNPISGHNTLYWYLQNLGQGPELLIRYENEEAVDDSQLPKDRFSAERLKGVDSTLKIQPAELGDSAVYLCASSQGYRRYGYTFGSGTRLTVV.

CDR3 coding DNA: TGTGCCAGCGTAGGGAGGACAGGGGAACAAGAGACCCAGTACTTC. As protein: CASVGRTGEQETQYF. This chain links TRBV7-8 with TRBJ2-5; 9 bases map to TRBD1. Trimming removed 8 bases from V and 2 bases from J; junction bases left unmatched: 9. The germline V gene encodes CDR1 SGHVS and CDR2 FQNEAQ. This CDR3 has 15 residues.

The chain combines TRBV13 with TRBJ2-3; 12 positions agree with TRBD2. The CDR3 is made up of 19 amino acids. CDR1 PRHDT and CDR2 FYEKMQ come from the germline V gene (reference sequence). Losses at the gene ends were 5 bases for V and 1 base for J; bases not matched to a gene: 13. The CDR3 DNA follows: TGTGCCAGCAGCCGGACTAGCGGGGTCTCATCCGGGCGCACAGATACGCAGTATTTT. Protein: CASSRTSGVSSGRTDTQYF.

V and J are TRBV28 and TRBJ2-5; the match to TRBD2 covers 9 bases. The V gene's germline CDR1 is MDHEN and CDR2 SYDVKM. CDR3 length: 16 residues. Trimming removed 6 bases from V and 1 base from J; junction bases left unmatched: 9. CDR3 region: CASSPRLAEFQETQYF. The CDR3 nucleotides are TGTGCCAGCAGCCCCCGACTAGCGGAGTTCCAAGAGACCCAGTACTTC. Together with reference TRBV28 and TRBJ2-5, the CDR3 gives the full variable domain: DVKVTQSSRYLVKRTGEKVFLECVQDMDHENMFWYRQDPGLGLRLIYFSYDVKMKEKGDIPEGYSVSREKKERFSLILESASTNQTSMYLCASSPRLAEFQETQYFGPGTRLLVL.

V usage is TRBV18 and J usage is TRBJ1-1; 10 bases align to TRBD1. The ends lost 3 bases at V and 5 bases at J; junction bases unmatched: 6. Germline lookup yields CDR1 KGHSH and CDR2 LQKENI. CDR3 length: 15 residues. CDR3 region: CASSPDGQGGTEAFF. CDR3 nucleotide sequence: TGTGCCAGCTCACCCGATGGACAGGGGGGTACTGAAGCTTTCTTT. Supplemented by reference TRBV18 and TRBJ1-1, the full variable domain reads NAGVMQNPRHLVRRRGQEARLRCSPMKGHSHVYWYRQLPEEGLKFMVYLQKENIIDESGMPKERFSAEFPKEGPSILRIQQVVRGDSAAYFCASSPDGQGGTEAFFGQGTRLTVV.

The J gene is TRBJ1-2, the V gene TRBV28; D remains ambiguous. Trimming took 8 bases from V and 2 from J, leaving 9 bases between them. The CDR3 extends over 12 amino acids. Germline V gene data show CDR1 as MDHEN and CDR2 as SYDVKM. CDR3 amino acids: CASAPRNYGYTF. The CDR3 coding sequence is TGTGCCAGCGCCCCGAGAAACTATGGCTACACCTTC.

This sequence joins TRBV4-3 and TRBJ1-6; the D gene is possibly TRBD1 (6 bases). The CDR3 runs 14 residues. CDR1 is LGHNA, CDR2 YSLEER, per germline. The V and J ends lost 6 bases and 1 base respectively, with 7 bases between them. The CDR3 DNA reads as TGCGCCAGCAGAGGACAGTCCTATAATTCACCCCTCCACTTT. This translates into CASRGQSYNSPLHF.

The rearrangement joins TRBV25-1 to TRBJ2-1; TRBD2 aligns across 13 bases. V lost 4 bases and J lost 9; bases outside the gene matches: 6. The CDR3 extends over 15 amino acids. Germline V lookup: CDR1 MGHDK, CDR2 SYGVNS. The CDR3: CASSAGTSGKLEQFF. CDR3 nucleotide sequence: TGTGCCAGCAGTGCCGGGACTAGCGGGAAGCTTGAGCAGTTCTTC.